The next 15 T cell receptor beta chains were all read from a single sample in a study of blood T cell repertoires in COVID-19. Clones were sequenced by immunoSEQ multiplex PCR, and TCRdb holds only the in-frame ones, with some missing. The data contain about 210,000 clones, approximately 78% of them singletons. The material sequenced was peripheral blood. Receptor source: a woman aged 40-49 years with acute or convalescent COVID-19.

The chain is built from TRBV12-3 or TRBV12-4 and TRBJ1-2, with 9 bases lining up with TRBD1. The CDR3 sequence is 13 residues long. J was trimmed by 7 bases and V by 6 bases; bases with no gene match: 6. CDR3 residues: CASSPGQGGGYTF. The CDR3 DNA sequence: TGTGCCAGCAGCCCGGGACAGGGAGGTGGCTACACCTTC.

The V gene is TRBV10-2, the J gene TRBJ2-1; TRBD2 matches 12 bases. This CDR3 spans 17 amino acids. Germline trimming cut 2 bases from V and 1 base from J; bases unmatched to any gene: 3. Germline CDR1 WSHSY, CDR2 SAAADI. The chain's CDR3 is CASSEPTSGGSYNEQFF. The CDR3 DNA reads as TGCGCCAGCAGTGAGCCCACTAGCGGGGGGTCCTACAATGAGCAGTTCTTC.

This clone was found many times. V and J are TRBV3-1 (or the pseudogene TRBV3-2) and TRBJ2-7; TRBD2 matches 13 bases. The length of the CDR3 is 17 residues. The germline V gene has CDR1 LGHDT and CDR2 YNNKEL (reference sequence). Trimming took 0 bases from V and 7 from J; bases not matched to a gene: 9. The CDR3 loop reads CASSQDVLAGGMREQYF. In DNA, the CDR3 is TGTGCCAGCAGCCAAGATGTACTAGCGGGGGGGATGAGGGAGCAGTACTTC.

The gene calls are TRBV2 and TRBJ2-7, with D perhaps matching TRBD1 (5 bases). Trimming cost V 6 bases and J 5 bases, with 23 bases left between them. The CDR3 is 16 residues long. Germline CDR1 SNHLY, CDR2 FYNNEI. Here the CDR3 DNA reads TGTGCCAGCAGCCGCATTATTCGATTAGGGGCCCACGAGCAGTACTTC. Encoded protein: CASSRIIRLGAHEQYF.

This chain uses TRBV7-9 with TRBJ2-2; 7 nucleotides line up with TRBD1. Germline V gene data show CDR1 as SEHNR and CDR2 as FQNEAQ (reference sequence). The V segment lost 0 bases and the J segment 2 bases; nucleotides outside the gene matches: 3. There are 16 residues in the CDR3. This CDR3 reads CASSLATGRNTGELFF. In nucleotides, the CDR3 is TGTGCCAGCAGCTTAGCGACAGGGCGCAACACCGGGGAGCTGTTTTTT.

The rearrangement links TRBV9 to TRBJ2-2; 9 nucleotides match TRBD2. The J segment lost 4 bases and the V segment lost 0 bases, leaving 4 bases of the junction unmatched. The germline gives CDR1 SGDLS, CDR2 YYNGEE. The CDR3 sequence is 16 residues long. The CDR3 nucleotides are TGTGCCAGCAGCGTAGGGCTAGCGGGGTCCACCGGGGAGCTGTTTTTT. Protein: CASSVGLAGSTGELFF.

The chain carries TRBV14 and TRBJ1-4; 10 bases are shared with TRBD1. This CDR3 spans 17 amino acids. With 5 bases clipped from V and 3 bases from J, the junction kept 9 bases outside the gene matches. Looked up from germline, CDR1 is SGHDN and CDR2 is FVKESK. The CDR3: CASSSRQGAMPNEKLFF. In DNA, the CDR3 is TGTGCCAGCAGCTCACGACAGGGGGCCATGCCTAATGAAAAACTGTTTTTT.

The V call is TRBV5-1, the J call TRBJ2-5; 11 nucleotides line up with TRBD1. V shed 4 bases and J 1 base; nucleotides not matched to a gene: 6. CDR1 is SGHRS, CDR2 YFSETQ, per germline. The CDR3 is made up of 16 amino acids. CDR3 coding DNA: TGCGCCAGCAGCCCAGGGGACAGGGGGGGCCAAGAGACCCAGTACTTC. This translates into CASSPGDRGGQETQYF.

As for this clone: At the DNA level, this CDR3 is encoded by other sequences in the same sample as well. The J gene is TRBJ2-2, the V gene TRBV5-1; D is undetermined. The CDR3 consists of 13 residues. The V and J ends lost 0 bases and 4 bases respectively, with 4 bases between them. Germline V CDR1 and CDR2: SGHRS, YFSETQ. The CDR3 here is CASSLDSTGELFF. For the CDR3, the DNA is TGCGCCAGCAGCTTGGACTCCACCGGGGAGCTGTTTTTT.

CDR3 protein: CASSLLGGPYEQYF. DNA of the CDR3: TGCGCCAGCAGCCTATTGGGGGGGCCTTACGAGCAGTACTTC. The rearrangement uses TRBV4-1 and TRBJ2-7; tentatively, D is TRBD2 (7 bases). V was trimmed by 4 bases and J by 4 bases, leaving 14 bases between them. The CDR3 consists of 14 residues. From germline, CDR1 is MGHRA and CDR2 YSYEKL.

V is TRBV11-1 and J is TRBJ1-1, with D uncertain. Between the trimmed V and J ends, which lost 5 bases and 6 bases, there was a span of 13 bases. The CDR3 sequence is 13 residues long. Germline V gene lookup returns CDR1 SGHAT and CDR2 FQDESV (reference sequence). CDR3 amino acids: CASSLDPVSEAFF. DNA for the CDR3: TGTGCCAGCAGCCTAGACCCGGTATCTGAAGCTTTCTTT.

The chain links TRBV6-6 to TRBJ2-1, with 9 positions matching TRBD1. Germline trimming cut 6 bases from V and 8 bases from J; bases unmatched to any gene: 14. Germline V gene sequence: CDR1 MNHNY, CDR2 SVGAGI (reference sequence). The CDR3 extends over 16 amino acids. The CDR3 loop is CASREPGQGVADEQFF. The CDR3 nucleotides read TGTGCCAGCAGGGAACCGGGACAGGGTGTGGCGGATGAGCAGTTCTTC.

The V gene is TRBV24-1, the J gene TRBJ2-7, with 7 bases that match TRBD1. The CDR3 extends over 15 amino acids. Germline trimming cut 7 bases from V and 3 bases from J; bases unmatched to any gene: 11. CDR1 is KGHDR and CDR2 is SFDVKD in the germline V gene. CDR3 protein: CATSDARDRGYEQYF. In DNA, the CDR3 is TGTGCCACCAGCGATGCCCGGGACAGAGGCTACGAGCAGTACTTC.

The chain recombines TRBV15 with TRBJ1-2, with TRBD1 matching over 9 bases. J gave up 4 bases and V 0 bases, and 6 bases lay outside the gene matches. This CDR3 has 16 amino acids. CDR1 is LNHNV, CDR2 YYDKDF, per germline (reference sequence). The CDR3 bases are TGTGCCACCAGCAGAGAATACCAGACAGGGGGCTATGGCTACACCTTC. Translation gives CATSREYQTGGYGYTF.

The J gene is TRBJ2-1, the V gene TRBV5-8; 11 nucleotides match TRBD2. Trimming cost V 5 bases and J 3 bases; bases outside gene matches: 7. CDR3 size: 16 residues. The germline V gene encodes CDR1 SGHTS and CDR2 YDEGEE. This chain's CDR3 is CASRVGTSGLYNEQFF. The DNA for the CDR3 is TGTGCCAGCAGGGTCGGGACTAGCGGCCTCTACAATGAGCAGTTCTTC.